This TCR beta chain was captured by sequencing in a study of blood T cell repertoires in COVID-19. Across the whole study: Specimens from acute and convalescent COVID-19 originated in the United States, Italy and Spain. PBMCs, B-cell-depleted T cells, or T cells provided the cDNA or gDNA that made up the material.

This clone was counted between two and nine times. Per the study methods: The assay estimated nucleated cells by amplifying reference gene primers. Libraries were prepared by immunoSEQ multiplex PCR; TCRdb keeps only in-frame clonotypes and omits some of them. That table furnishes V, J and clone size, whereas the DNA furnished D and trimming. The sample consists of some 200,000 clones, roughly 90% of them appearing once. The CDR3 sequence is 14 residues long. Germline V gene sequence: CDR1 SGHKS, CDR2 YYEKEE (reference sequence). Trimming removed 1 base from V and 2 bases from J, with 10 bases in between.

The source of this sequence is an older man with acute or convalescent COVID-19. This chain connects TRBV5-5 to TRBJ2-7; D not certain. Material for sequencing was peripheral blood. CDR3 nucleotides: TGTGCCAGCAGCTTGCGGGTACGGCCCTACGAGCAGTACTTC. Protein: CASSLRVRPYEQYF.